This record looks at one T cell receptor beta chain sequence and its context. TCRdb re-called the reads with MiXCR, one entry per CDR3 protein. The top ten hold around 12% of the sample, which has around 330,000 distinct CDR3 sequences, about a sixth seen once. These data belong to a study of T cell repertoires in cytomegalovirus infection. The V and J ends lost 5 bases and 7 bases, in that order; junction bases with no gene match: 9. This CDR3 is 16 amino acids long. Germline CDR1 and CDR2: DFQATT and SNEGSKA (reference sequence). The chain recombines TRBV20-1 with TRBJ2-1; 15 nucleotides agree with TRBD2. The sample taken for sequencing was PBMCs. The TCR originated in a human donor in good health (CMV status not recorded). Some clones in this sample may be carry-over from other donors' samples. CDR3 residues: CSAQRTSGGAANEQFF. The CDR3 nucleotides are TGCAGTGCTCAGAGGACTAGCGGGGGGGCCGCGAATGAGCAGTTCTTC.